The rows below give T cell receptor beta chains drawn from one sample of a study of T cells in pancreatic ductal adenocarcinoma. Sequenced by immunoSEQ multiplex PCR; TCRdb stores in-frame clones only, minus some. The sample includes 100,000 or so clones, roughly 96% of them seen just once. The sample was PBMCs. These receptors were collected from a human donor with pancreatic ductal adenocarcinoma. Each CDR3 is given with its conserved first and last residue. A D gene is named only where the DNA matches it firmly. Clone size is given for some rows only: seen once, a few or many times, or a class if the clone is expanded.

>NA|NA|TRBV10-3|TRBJ2-2
TGTGCCATCAGTGAGTGGCGGGCAGATCTTAACACCGGGGAGCTGTTTTTT
CAISEWRADLNTGELFF
>NA|TRBD2|TRBV28|TRBJ2-7
TGTGCCAGCGCCGGGGCGGGGGGGATGGACGAGCAGTACTTC
CASAGAGGMDEQYF
>once|TRBD2|TRBV28|TRBJ2-1
TGTGCCAGCAGGGAGGGCGGGAGGGACAATGAGCAGTTCTTC
CASREGGRDNEQFF
>NA|TRBD1|TRBV19|TRBJ2-2
TGTGCCAGTGGGACAGGGGACGCCGGGGAGCTGTTTTTT
CASGTGDAGELFF
>NA|NA|TRBV7-9|TRBJ2-5
TGTGCCAGCAGCTTATTGCAGGGACAAGAGACCCAGTACTTC
CASSLLQGQETQYF
>NA|NA|TRBV10-3|TRBJ2-7
TGTGCCACCCGACAGGCTTACGAGCAGTACTTC
CATRQAYEQYF
>few|NA|TRBV2|TRBJ1-3
TGTGCCAGCAGAGAAGTAGGAAACACCATATATTTT
CASREVGNTIYF
>NA|TRBD1|TRBV6-6|TRBJ2-7
TGTGCCAGCACCCCCCTACAGGGGGGTAGGGACGAGCAGTACTTC
CASTPLQGGRDEQYF
>NA|TRBD2|TRBV5-6|TRBJ2-3
TGTGCCAGCAGCTTGACCACGACTAGCGCGAGCACAGATACGCAGTATTTT
CASSLTTTSASTDTQYF
>once|NA|TRBV29-1|TRBJ2-2
TGCAGCGTTGGGGGCAGTTACACCGGGGAGCTGTTTTTT
CSVGGSYTGELFF
>NA|NA|TRBV7-8|TRBJ2-5
TGTGCCAGCAGCGCTCGGACACGCGAGACCCAGTACTTC
CASSARTRETQYF
>NA|NA|TRBV4-1|TRBJ2-4
TGCGCCAGCAGCCAAGTTAAGGAGGGCCCCTTAGCCAAAAACATTCAGTACTTC
CASSQVKEGPLAKNIQYF
>NA|TRBD1|TRBV7-9|TRBJ2-5
TGTGCCGAACGGGACAGAAACTTC
CAERDRNF
>once|NA|TRBV5-1|TRBJ1-1
TGCGCCAGCAGCTTGCAAGTCACTGGCACTGAAGCTTTCTTT
CASSLQVTGTEAFF
>NA|TRBD2|TRBV19|TRBJ2-1
TGTGCCAGTAGTACCCGAGGACTAGACAATGAGCAGTTCTTC
CASSTRGLDNEQFF
>NA|NA|TRBV19|TRBJ1-1
TGTGCCAGTACATGGAACACTGAAGCTTTCTTT
CASTWNTEAFF
>NA|TRBD1|TRBV6-5|TRBJ2-2
TGTGCCAGCTGTGGGACAGGAGCAACCGGGGAGCTGTTTTTT
CASCGTGATGELFF
>once|TRBD2|TRBV13|TRBJ2-3
TGTGCCAGCAGCCAGACCCGGGGGGGGACAGATACGCAGTATTTT
CASSQTRGGTDTQYF
>NA|NA|TRBV7-6|TRBJ2-1
TGTGCCAGCAGCTTAGCGGGCAGGGAGCAGTTCTTC
CASSLAGREQFF
>NA|TRBD1|TRBV4-1|TRBJ2-5
TGCGCCAGCAGCCAAGGGGTCGACAGGGGGCAAGAGACCCAGTACTTC
CASSQGVDRGQETQYF
>NA|NA|TRBV7-6|TRBJ2-5
TGTGCCAGCAGCTTAAGGTCCAGGGGGCGGGGGGAGACCCAGTACTTC
CASSLRSRGRGETQYF
>NA|TRBD2|TRBV19|TRBJ2-4
TGTGCCAGTAGTACTCCTAGCGGGAGGACGGCCAAAAACATTCAGTACTTC
CASSTPSGRTAKNIQYF
>NA|TRBD2|TRBV5-1|TRBJ2-5
TGCGCCAGCAGCCCTTATGGGACTAAACAAGAGACCCAGTACTTC
CASSPYGTKQETQYF
>NA|NA|TRBV7-8|TRBJ2-7
TGTGCCAGCAATCCCGGAGGGGGGGCGAGGAGCGAGCAGTACTTC
CASNPGGGARSEQYF
>NA|NA|TRBV5-1|TRBJ2-7
TGCGCCAGCAGCCAGGACAGTGGCTCGAGGTACGAGCAGTACTTC
CASSQDSGSRYEQYF
>NA|NA|TRBV28|TRBJ1-2
TGTGCCAGCAGAACAGCTAACTATGGCTACACCTTC
CASRTANYGYTF
>NA|NA|TRBV9|TRBJ2-7
TGTGCCAGCAGCGTAGCAAGCGGACCCTCCTACGAGCAGTACTTC
CASSVASGPSYEQYF
>NA|TRBD2|TRBV6-5|TRBJ2-7
TGTGCCAGCAGGACTAGCGGCGTCACCTACGAGCAGTACTTC
CASRTSGVTYEQYF
>NA|TRBD1|TRBV2|TRBJ2-5
TGTGCCAGCTGGGACAGGGGGCCTGGGCGATACTTC
CASWDRGPGRYF